One sample yielded the 7 T cell receptor beta chains listed below, sequenced in a study of blood T cell repertoires in COVID-19. Some clones are missing from TCRdb's copy, which holds only in-frame ones; the method was immunoSEQ multiplex PCR. The top ten clones hold under 3% of a sample with roughly 160,000 clones, approximately 88% of them seen once. The sample taken for sequencing was peripheral blood. The receptor source for this set is a woman in her sixties or seventies with acute or convalescent COVID-19.

The chain has TRBV5-4 and TRBJ2-2, with 8 positions matching TRBD2. The CDR3 is 13 residues long. In germline, CDR1 is SGHNT, CDR2 YYREEE (reference sequence). Trimming at V came to 6 bases and at J to 8 bases, leaving 6 bases not matched to a gene. CDR3 loop: CASTRGGMGELFF. The CDR3 DNA follows: TGTGCCAGCACCCGGGGGGGGATGGGGGAGCTGTTTTTT. The variable domain in full, completed from reference TRBV5-4 and TRBJ2-2, reads ETGVTQSPTHLIKTRGQQVTLRCSSQSGHNTVSWYQQALGQGPQFIFQYYREEENGRGNFPPRFSGLQFPNYSSELNVNALELDDSALYLCASTRGGMGELFFGEGSRLTVL.

With regard to this clone: The sample holds other DNA sequences that translate to the same CDR3. The chain carries TRBV2 and TRBJ1-2; TRBD1 matches 7 bases. The CDR3 is 15 residues long. Trimming at V came to 3 bases and at J to 3 bases, leaving 7 bases not matched to a gene. CDR1 is SNHLY and CDR2 is FYNNEI in the germline V gene. CDR3: CASSEGGRGDYGYTF. The CDR3 region has the DNA TGTGCCAGCAGTGAGGGGGGCAGGGGGGACTATGGCTACACCTTC.

This clone was recorded only once. The chain joins TRBV18 to TRBJ2-5; 13 bases fit TRBD2. V trimming: 0 bases; J trimming: 9 bases; junction bases outside the gene matches: 7. CDR1 KGHSH and CDR2 LQKENI come from the germline V gene. The CDR3 consists of 16 residues. DNA of the CDR3: TGTGCCAGCTCACCACCGGGACTAGCGGGGACGGAGGCCCAGTACTTC. This sequence encodes CASSPPGLAGTEAQYF.

The V gene is TRBV6-5, the J gene TRBJ1-1; maybe TRBD1 (5 bases). V lost 5 bases and J 5 bases, leaving 15 bases between the germline ends. The CDR3 has 14 amino acids. From germline, CDR1 is MNHEY and CDR2 SVGAGI. The CDR3 coding sequence is TGTGCCAGCAGTCCCCGGACCGGGGGGACTGAAGCTTTCTTT. It translates to CASSPRTGGTEAFF.

This chain links TRBV5-1 with TRBJ1-1, with D perhaps TRBD1 (6 bases). V was trimmed by 0 bases and J by 1 base, leaving 10 bases between them. CDR3 length equals 15 residues. Germline V gene sequence: CDR1 SGHRS, CDR2 YFSETQ. The chain's CDR3 is CASSLAGARNTEAFF. The DNA of the CDR3 is TGCGCCAGCAGCTTGGCAGGGGCTAGGAACACTGAAGCTTTCTTT. Filled out from reference TRBV5-1 and TRBJ1-1, the complete variable domain reads KAGVTQTPRYLIKTRGQQVTLSCSPISGHRSVSWYQQTPGQGLQFLFEYFSETQRNKGNFPGRFSGRQFSNSRSEMNVSTLELGDSALYLCASSLAGARNTEAFFGQGTRLTVV.

This chain uses TRBV24-1 with TRBJ2-1; D may be TRBD1 (6 bases). Germline CDR1 KGHDR, CDR2 SFDVKD. The V gene lost 4 bases and the J gene lost 6 bases, with 18 bases spanning the gap. CDR3 length: 16 residues. CDR3 sequence: CATSDSPPTGINEQFF. As DNA, the CDR3 is TGTGCCACCAGTGACTCCCCACCGACAGGAATCAATGAGCAGTTCTTC.

This chain connects TRBV19 to TRBJ1-4; 8 positions agree with TRBD1. The J segment lost 3 bases and the V segment lost 3 bases, leaving 6 bases of the junction unmatched. The V gene's germline CDR1 is LNHDA and CDR2 SQIVND (reference sequence). This CDR3 has 16 residues. The CDR3 DNA follows: TGTGCCAGTAGTATGGGGCAGGGGGCAGCTAATGAAAAACTGTTTTTT. This gives the protein CASSMGQGAANEKLFF.